This is a list of T cell receptor beta chains from one sample in a study of CD4+ T cells in melanoma. Sequencing was performed with immunoSEQ multiplex PCR; in TCRdb, only in-frame clones are kept and a portion is missing. The sample comprises roughly 60,000 clones, approximately 70% of which are singletons, and about 5.1% rests with the top ten. Material for sequencing was tumor tissue. These TCRs come from a human donor with melanoma. Each CDR3 is given with its conserved first and last residue. D genes are given only for firm matches. Size tells how often a clone was seen (once, few, many) or the class of an expanded clone, and some rows leave it out.

v_gene	abundance	j_gene	d_gene	CDR3aa	CDR3nt
TRBV5-1	.	TRBJ1-1	.	CASSLYSQNTEAFF	TGCGCCAGCAGCTTGTACTCACAGAACACTGAAGCTTTCTTT
TRBV27	large	TRBJ2-1	TRBD2	CASSWAGGRGEQFF	TGTGCCAGCAGTTGGGCGGGGGGGCGGGGTGAGCAGTTCTTC
TRBV5-6	many	TRBJ2-3	TRBD2	CASSLGPGGNTDTQYF	TGTGCCAGCAGCTTGGGTCCGGGGGGGAACACAGATACGCAGTATTTT
TRBV9	.	TRBJ1-6	TRBD1	CASSFLPDRGLSPLHF	TGTGCCAGCAGCTTCCTTCCGGACAGGGGGCTGTCACCCCTCCACTTT
TRBV30	few	TRBJ1-6	.	CAWSVNEGGVPNSPLHF	TGTGCCTGGAGTGTAAACGAGGGAGGGGTTCCAAATTCACCCCTCCACTTT
TRBV11-2	few	TRBJ1-1	.	CASSVGWNTEAFF	TGTGCCAGCAGCGTCGGTTGGAACACTGAAGCTTTCTTT
TRBV4-3	.	TRBJ1-3	.	CASSQDRGNTIYF	TGCGCCAGCAGCCAAGATCGAGGAAACACCATATATTTT
TRBV5-1	few	TRBJ2-2	TRBD1	CASKGAGVDGELFF	TGCGCCAGCAAGGGGGCCGGGGTCGACGGGGAGCTGTTTTTT
TRBV2	.	TRBJ1-6	.	CASAGGVDIDNSPLHF	TGTGCCAGCGCTGGGGGGGTAGATATAGATAATTCACCCCTCCACTTT
TRBV9	.	TRBJ2-5	.	CASSVDEAGIGETQYF	TGTGCCAGCAGCGTAGACGAAGCAGGGATTGGGGAGACCCAGTACTTC
TRBV10-3	.	TRBJ1-2	.	CAISEPAGGYTF	TGTGCCATCAGTGAGCCAGCCGGCGGCTACACCTTC
TRBV30	.	TRBJ2-4	.	CAWRTPGDGDKNIQYF	TGTGCCTGGAGGACCCCAGGGGATGGTGACAAAAACATTCAGTACTTC
TRBV5-6	.	TRBJ2-3	TRBD2	CASSLVLAGGTDTQYF	TGTGCCAGCAGCTTGGTACTAGCGGGGGGCACAGATACGCAGTATTTT
TRBV7-6	medium-sized	TRBJ1-1	.	CASSLRGNTEAFF	TGTGCCAGCAGCTTAAGGGGTAACACTGAAGCTTTCTTT
TRBV5-4	once	TRBJ1-3	.	CASSSGNSPGNTIYF	TGTGCCAGCAGCTCCGGGAACAGCCCTGGAAACACCATATATTTT
TRBV7-8	.	TRBJ2-1	.	CASSFDRSSYNEQFF	TGTGCCAGCAGCTTCGACAGGAGCTCCTACAATGAGCAGTTCTTC
TRBV29-1	.	TRBJ2-7	.	CSVEELTSYEQYF	TGCAGCGTTGAAGAGCTCACCTCCTACGAGCAGTACTTC
TRBV29-1	.	TRBJ2-1	.	CSVEERPSVTNEQFF	TGCAGCGTTGAAGAAAGGCCTAGCGTAACCAATGAGCAGTTCTTC
TRBV27	.	TRBJ1-1	TRBD1	CASSFHRGQNTEAFF	TGTGCCAGCAGTTTTCACAGGGGACAGAACACTGAAGCTTTCTTT
TRBV15	.	TRBJ2-3	TRBD1	CATSRDQGTGAVTQYF	TGTGCCACCAGCAGAGATCAAGGGACAGGGGCTGTCACGCAGTATTTT
TRBV18	.	TRBJ1-1	TRBD1	CASSQGANTEAFF	TGTGCCAGCTCACAGGGGGCGAACACTGAAGCTTTCTTT
TRBV27	.	TRBJ2-1	.	CASSLSASNEQFF	TGTGCCAGCAGTTTGTCTGCGTCCAATGAGCAGTTCTTC
TRBV7-8	.	TRBJ1-1	.	CASSYYLPNTEAFF	TGTGCCAGCAGCTACTATTTACCTAACACTGAAGCTTTCTTT
TRBV7-3	.	TRBJ2-5	.	CASSQEGGETQYF	TGTGCCAGCAGCCAGGAAGGGGGAGAGACCCAGTACTTC
TRBV19	once	TRBJ2-1	.	CASRGARNEQFF	TGTGCCAGTAGGGGGGCCCGAAATGAGCAGTTCTTC
TRBV6-5	many	TRBJ2-2	.	CASSFKGAGELFF	TGTGCCAGCAGTTTTAAGGGTGCCGGGGAGCTGTTTTTT
TRBV18	.	TRBJ1-2	.	CASSPGGVDGYTF	TGTGCCAGCTCACCAGGGGGAGTCGACGGCTACACCTTC
TRBV28	.	TRBJ2-1	TRBD2	CASSGVAGGSYNEQFF	TGTGCCAGCAGTGGGGTAGCGGGGGGCTCCTACAATGAGCAGTTCTTC
TRBV5-1	.	TRBJ1-3	TRBD1	CASSVDREMNTIYF	TGCGCCAGCAGCGTGGACAGGGAGATGAACACCATATATTTT
TRBV28	.	TRBJ1-2	TRBD1	CASSVLGGLFRGYTF	TGTGCCAGCAGTGTTTTAGGGGGCTTATTCCGCGGCTACACCTTC
TRBV10-3	.	TRBJ1-2	TRBD1	CAISESPTGTGESGYTF	TGTGCCATCAGTGAGTCACCTACTGGGACAGGGGAGTCTGGCTACACCTTC
TRBV7-9	.	TRBJ2-3	.	CASSLAGGLRTDTQYF	TGTGCCAGCAGCTTAGCGGGGGGCCTGAGGACAGATACGCAGTATTTT
TRBV7-9	.	TRBJ1-2	TRBD1	CASSLTDRGPPHYGYTF	TGTGCCAGCAGCTTAACGGACAGGGGGCCCCCTCACTATGGCTACACCTTC
TRBV4-1	once	TRBJ1-5	.	CASSPRADHSNQPQHF	TGCGCCAGCAGCCCGAGGGCGGACCATAGCAATCAGCCCCAGCATTTT
TRBV7-9	.	TRBJ1-1	TRBD1	CATRTGLNTEAFF	TGTGCCACCAGGACAGGGCTGAACACTGAAGCTTTCTTT
TRBV6-4	.	TRBJ2-1	.	CASSDSYGTNEQFF	TGTGCCAGCAGTGACTCGTATGGGACGAATGAGCAGTTCTTC
TRBV7-8	few	TRBJ1-1	.	CASSLKIPSNTEAFF	TGTGCCAGCAGCCTTAAAATACCCTCGAACACTGAAGCTTTCTTT
TRBV6-6	once	TRBJ2-7	.	CASSYGLYEQYF	TGTGCCAGCAGTTACGGTCTCTACGAGCAGTACTTC
TRBV5-6	.	TRBJ1-2	.	CASSLWVANYGYTF	TGTGCCAGCAGCTTGTGGGTCGCTAACTATGGCTACACCTTC
TRBV2	.	TRBJ2-7	.	CASSEANTGRTYEQYF	TGTGCCAGCAGTGAAGCGAACACAGGGAGAACCTACGAGCAGTACTTC
TRBV5-1	.	TRBJ1-1	.	CASSLDQDTEAFF	TGCGCCAGCAGCTTGGACCAGGACACTGAAGCTTTCTTT
TRBV9	.	TRBJ2-3	.	CASSVASRQGADTQYF	TGTGCCAGCAGCGTAGCATCAAGGCAGGGTGCAGATACGCAGTATTTT
TRBV28	.	TRBJ2-2	.	CASSLSWTGELFF	TGTGCCAGCAGTTTATCCTGGACCGGGGAGCTGTTTTTT